The present T cell receptor (beta chain) was sequenced within a study of blood T cell repertoires in COVID-19 (TCRdb year 2020). Broadly, across the study: The collaborator samples originated in the United States, Italy and Spain and spanned the acute and convalescent phases of COVID-19. Where available, HLA class I and class II types were taken from metadata supplied by the sample provider and were not determined by assay-based typing. Deeply sampled blood TCRbeta repertoires from subjects exposed to, actively infected with, or recovered from COVID-19 were included in the dataset. Sample metadata almost always included a de-identified subject ID, COVID-19 status, age in years and sex. The repertoires were made available in a free public database intended to serve as a resource for research on the immune response to SARS-CoV-2. The prospective study material was composed of cDNA or gDNA derived from T cells, B-cell-depleted T cells, or PBMCs. The samples were drawn from the first 160 participants of the ongoing ImmuneRACE study and from about 1,200 subjects provided by 6 global collaborators. General conclusions and limits of the study: The amount of clinical and demographic metadata varied by source and participant and was provided uncurated.

TCRbeta CDR3 regions were amplified from genomic DNA using the immunoSEQ Assay, a bias-controlled multiplex PCR. In the original analysis: Nucleated cell counts per sample were estimated from amplification of reference gene primers within the assay. Sequence reads were collapsed and filtered to measure the absolute abundance of every unique TCRbeta CDR3 rearrangement. For each sample, productive Simpson clonality was calculated by taking the square root of Simpson's diversity index across productive rearrangements. The source is immuneACCESS, and TCRdb retained only in-frame sequences with V and J called. Part of the clones is not carried over; for the studies checked, unresolved V genes explain less than half of this, and the remainder is unexplained. The V and J calls and the clone size are those of that table, but D and trimming were determined from the DNA. This sample holds approximately 200,000 clones; approximately 86% were observed only once. Jointly, the top ten make up roughly 4% of the sample.

Concerning this clone itself: The antigen it binds to is not known. Per-base qualities were not stored, and no clone one base away is much larger.

In the prospective study, participants were roughly 18 to 100 years old, resided in about two dozen geographic areas of the United States, and were enrolled through a virtual design. In the prospective study, cohorts were assigned on the basis of participant-reported clinical history obtained from a screening survey and a study questionnaire. Exposed participants had been in contact, within 2 weeks of entering the study, with a person who had a PCR-confirmed or clinician-diagnosed case of COVID-19. In the prospective study, mobile phlebotomists collected whole blood, serum and a nasopharyngeal or oropharyngeal swab from each participant. Participants in the prospective study had the option to provide additional blood draws and questionnaires over a roughly two-month period. Blood samples from the prospective study were shipped frozen or at room temperature prior to DNA extraction. Its CDR3 holds 11 amino acids, cysteine through phenylalanine. Solely the CDR3 DNA is kept, with 33 bases framed from the first base. The germline V gene gives CDR1 as SNHLY and CDR2 as FYNNEI. V and J are truncated by 8 bases and 5 bases respectively, leaving an intervening sequence of 6 bases.

The sequence joins TRBV2 to TRBJ1-4; the D gene cannot be named for sure. The clonotype comes from a woman aged 25 to 39 who had been exposed to COVID-19. The sequencing input was PBMCs or T cells enriched from blood (not recorded which). The DNA is as follows: TGTGCCAGCCACAGCAATGAAAAACTGTTTTTT. Its translation reads: CASHSNEKLFF.